This entry is about one TCR beta chain. Authors' methods: Researchers report that nucleated cell counts were estimated from reference gene primer amplification. Only in-frame clones appear in the TCRdb table, and some are missing; sequencing was by immunoSEQ multiplex PCR. For V, J and clone size, that table is used; D and trimming come from the DNA. This table holds about 190,000 clones, around 85% found once. These data come from a study of blood T cell repertoires in COVID-19. For the study at large: Researchers got acute and convalescent COVID-19 samples from the United States, Italy and Spain. PBMCs, B-cell-depleted T cells, or T cells were the source of the cDNA or gDNA that made up the material.

Trimming removed 11 bases from V and 8 bases from J; junction bases left unmatched: 12. CDR1 and CDR2 from the germline V gene are MNHEY and SVGAGI. The CDR3 covers 14 residues. The rearrangement links TRBV6-5 to TRBJ2-1; 10 nucleotides match TRBD1. The sequence was obtained from a man between 45 and 60 years old who had recovered from COVID-19. Sequencing input: peripheral blood. The CDR3 spells CAPSAGQGSDEQFF. The CDR3 region has the DNA TGTGCCCCCTCGGCGGGACAGGGGAGCGATGAGCAGTTCTTC.